This T cell receptor beta chain was obtained from a study of CD8 T cells in Susac syndrome. The study sequenced TCR beta in blood CD8+ and CD4+ T cells. The V gene lost 7 bases and the J gene lost 7 bases, with 17 bases spanning the gap. CDR3 length: 13 amino acids. Looked up from germline, CDR1 is SEHNR and CDR2 is FQNEAQ (reference sequence). Reverse transcription used about 0.5 to 1 ug RNA and random hexamers. By means of immunoSEQ multiplex PCR, TCR beta CDR3 spanning 54 Vbeta and 13 Jbeta underwent amplification. TCRdb recomputed calls from the immunoSEQ multiplex PCR reads with MiXCR, one row per CDR3 protein. This sample carries 71,000 or so distinct CDR3 sequences, roughly 95% of them seen once, and the ten largest clones take 0.085% to 0.14%.

The chain combines TRBV7-9 with TRBJ2-7; possibly TRBD1 or TRBD2 for D (5 bases each). Sequenced material: CD4+ T cells from PBMCs. The clonotype comes from a human donor with multiple sclerosis. The CDR3 nucleotides are TGTGCCAGCACCCCCCGGGGCAGGTCAGAGCAGTACTTC. Translation: CASTPRGRSEQYF.